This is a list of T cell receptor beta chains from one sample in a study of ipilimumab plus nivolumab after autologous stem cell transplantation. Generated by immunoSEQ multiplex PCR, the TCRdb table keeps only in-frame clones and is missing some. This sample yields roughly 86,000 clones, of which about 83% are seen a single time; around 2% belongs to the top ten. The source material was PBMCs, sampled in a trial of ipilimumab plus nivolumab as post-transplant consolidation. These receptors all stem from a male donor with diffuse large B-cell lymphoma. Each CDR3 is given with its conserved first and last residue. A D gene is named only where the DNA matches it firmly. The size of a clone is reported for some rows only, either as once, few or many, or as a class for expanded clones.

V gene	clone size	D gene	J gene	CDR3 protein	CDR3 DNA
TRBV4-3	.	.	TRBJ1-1	CASSQDGRGNTEAFF	TGCGCCAGCAGCCAAGATGGAAGGGGGAACACTGAAGCTTTCTTT
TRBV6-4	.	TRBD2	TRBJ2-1	CASSPGLAGGNEQFF	TGTGCCAGCAGCCCCGGACTAGCGGGGGGCAATGAGCAGTTCTTC
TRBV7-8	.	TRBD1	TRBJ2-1	CASSLGPGQGRAYNEQFF	TGTGCCAGCAGCTTAGGTCCCGGACAGGGGAGAGCCTACAATGAGCAGTTCTTC
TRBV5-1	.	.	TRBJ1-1	CASSLAGATEAFF	TGCGCCAGCAGCTTGGCAGGGGCGACTGAAGCTTTCTTT
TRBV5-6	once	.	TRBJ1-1	CASSQYRRESTEAFF	TGTGCCAGCAGCCAATACCGCAGGGAGAGCACTGAAGCTTTCTTT
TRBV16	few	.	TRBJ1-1	CASSPLQVLDTEAFF	TGTGCCAGCAGCCCCCTCCAGGTTTTGGACACTGAAGCTTTCTTT
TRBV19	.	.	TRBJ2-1	CASSIESTGSYNEQFF	TGTGCCAGTAGTATAGAGTCTACGGGCTCCTACAATGAGCAGTTCTTC
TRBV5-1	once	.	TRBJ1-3	CASSPNTGFGNTIYF	TGCGCCAGCAGCCCCAACACAGGGTTCGGAAACACCATATATTTT
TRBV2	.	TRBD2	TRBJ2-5	CASSEALGLADDQETQYF	TGTGCCAGCAGTGAAGCGCTAGGACTAGCGGACGATCAAGAGACCCAGTACTTC
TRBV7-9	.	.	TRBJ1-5	CASSPDSAQGGQPQHF	TGTGCCAGCAGCCCCGACAGCGCACAGGGTGGGCAGCCCCAGCATTTT
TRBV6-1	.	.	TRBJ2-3	CASSDTDTQYF	TGTGCCAGCAGTGACACAGATACGCAGTATTTT
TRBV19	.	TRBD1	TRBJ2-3	CASSPRTGSYTDTQYF	TGTGCCAGTAGTCCCCGGACAGGGTCGTACACAGATACGCAGTATTTT
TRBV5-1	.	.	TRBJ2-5	CASSLELSPAQETQYF	TGCGCCAGCAGCTTGGAATTATCGCCAGCCCAAGAGACCCAGTACTTC
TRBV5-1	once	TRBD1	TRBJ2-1	CASRLGQTSYNEQFF	TGCGCCAGCAGGTTGGGACAGACCTCCTACAATGAGCAGTTCTTC
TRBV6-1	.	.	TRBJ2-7	CASTQKSYEQYF	TGTGCCAGCACTCAGAAATCCTACGAGCAGTACTTC
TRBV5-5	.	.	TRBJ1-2	CASSLEILNYGYTF	TGTGCCAGCAGCTTGGAGATTCTTAACTATGGCTACACCTTC
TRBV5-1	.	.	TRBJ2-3	CASSLGTSTDTQYF	TGCGCCAGCAGCTTGGGGACTAGCACAGATACGCAGTATTTT
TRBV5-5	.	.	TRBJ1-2	CASSPGGVYGYTF	TGTGCCAGCAGCCCAGGAGGGGTCTATGGCTACACCTTC
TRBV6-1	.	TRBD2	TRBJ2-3	CASSDSGGYTDTQYF	TGTGCCAGCAGTGATAGCGGGGGTTACACAGATACGCAGTATTTT
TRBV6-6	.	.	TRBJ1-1	CASRSRSPIGDEAFF	TGTGCCAGCAGATCCCGGTCTCCTATAGGGGATGAAGCTTTCTTT
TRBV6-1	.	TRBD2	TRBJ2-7	CASKAGLGGEQYF	TGTGCCAGCAAGGCAGGGCTGGGGGGGGAGCAGTACTTC
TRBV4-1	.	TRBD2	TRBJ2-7	CASSQTRGGEQYF	TGCGCCAGCAGCCAGACGCGGGGGGGCGAGCAGTACTTC
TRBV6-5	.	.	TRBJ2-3	CASSYSTGAQIDTQYF	TGTGCCAGCAGTTACTCTACGGGGGCGCAAATAGATACGCAGTATTTT
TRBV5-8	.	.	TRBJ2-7	CASSVGRTPNREQYF	TGTGCCAGCAGCGTGGGCCGGACCCCAAACCGCGAGCAGTACTTC
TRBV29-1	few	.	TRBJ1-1	CSILGDNTEAFF	TGCAGCATTCTCGGGGATAACACTGAAGCTTTCTTT
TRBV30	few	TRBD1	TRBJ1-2	CAVGGGSYGYTF	TGTGCCGTCGGAGGGGGCAGCTATGGCTACACCTTC
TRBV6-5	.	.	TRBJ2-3	CASRYYTDTQYF	TGTGCCAGCAGGTACTACACAGATACGCAGTATTTT